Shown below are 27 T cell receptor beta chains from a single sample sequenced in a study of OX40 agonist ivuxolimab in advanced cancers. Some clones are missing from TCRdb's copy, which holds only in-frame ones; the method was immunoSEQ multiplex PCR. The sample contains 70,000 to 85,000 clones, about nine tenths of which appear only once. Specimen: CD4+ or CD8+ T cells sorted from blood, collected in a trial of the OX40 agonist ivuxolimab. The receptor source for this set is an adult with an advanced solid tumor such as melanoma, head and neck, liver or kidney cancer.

The CDR3 loop reads CASSLMRTAEAFF. CDR3 DNA sequence: TGTGCCAGCAGCTTAATGCGGACGGCCGAAGCTTTCTTT. The V call is TRBV7-8, the J call TRBJ1-1; no clear D gene. The germline V gene has CDR1 SGHVS and CDR2 FQNEAQ. The CDR3 runs to 13 residues. Trimming left V 2 bases short and J 8 bases short, with 12 bases between.

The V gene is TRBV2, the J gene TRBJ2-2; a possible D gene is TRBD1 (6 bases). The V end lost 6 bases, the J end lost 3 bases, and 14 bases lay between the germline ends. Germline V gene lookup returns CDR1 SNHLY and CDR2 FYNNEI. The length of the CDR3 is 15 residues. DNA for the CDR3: TGTGCCAGCAGAGTGACAGGACGCTACACCGGGGAGCTGTTTTTT. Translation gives CASRVTGRYTGELFF. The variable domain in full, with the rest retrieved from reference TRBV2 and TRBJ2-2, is EPEVTQTPSHQVTQMGQEVILRCVPISNHLYFYWYRQILGQKVEFLVSFYNNEISEKSEIFDDQFSVERPDGSNFTLKIRSTKLEDSAMYFCASRVTGRYTGELFFGEGSRLTVL.

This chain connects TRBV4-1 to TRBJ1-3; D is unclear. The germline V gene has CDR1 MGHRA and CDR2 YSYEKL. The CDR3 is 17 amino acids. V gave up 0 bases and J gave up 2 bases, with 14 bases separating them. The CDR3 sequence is CASSQDGAGGAGNTIYF. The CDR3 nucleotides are TGCGCCAGCAGCCAAGATGGAGCAGGCGGGGCTGGAAACACCATATATTTT.

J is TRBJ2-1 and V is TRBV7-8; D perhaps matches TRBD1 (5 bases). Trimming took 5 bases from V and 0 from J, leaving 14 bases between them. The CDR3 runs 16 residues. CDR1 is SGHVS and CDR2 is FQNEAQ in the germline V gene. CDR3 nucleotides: TGTGCCAGCAGCAACAGGCCCCCCAGCTCCTACAATGAGCAGTTCTTC. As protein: CASSNRPPSSYNEQFF.

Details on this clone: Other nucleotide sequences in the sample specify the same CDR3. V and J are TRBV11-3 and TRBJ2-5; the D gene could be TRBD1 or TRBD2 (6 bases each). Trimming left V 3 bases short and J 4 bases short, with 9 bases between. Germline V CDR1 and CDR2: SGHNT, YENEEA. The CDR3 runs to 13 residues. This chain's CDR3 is CASSLKGGETQYF. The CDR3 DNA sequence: TGTGCCAGCAGCTTGAAGGGGGGAGAGACCCAGTACTTC. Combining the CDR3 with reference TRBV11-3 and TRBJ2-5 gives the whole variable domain EAGVVQSPRYKIIEKKQPVAFWCNPISGHNTLYWYLQNLGQGPELLIRYENEEAVDDSQLPKDRFSAERLKGVDSTLKIQPAELGDSAVYLCASSLKGGETQYFGPGTRLLVL.

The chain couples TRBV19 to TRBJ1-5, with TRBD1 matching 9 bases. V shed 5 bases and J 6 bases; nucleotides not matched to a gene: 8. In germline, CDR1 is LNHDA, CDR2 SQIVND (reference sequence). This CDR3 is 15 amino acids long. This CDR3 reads CASSPTDRGGQPQHF. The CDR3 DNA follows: TGTGCCAGTAGTCCTACGGACAGGGGAGGTCAGCCCCAGCATTTT.

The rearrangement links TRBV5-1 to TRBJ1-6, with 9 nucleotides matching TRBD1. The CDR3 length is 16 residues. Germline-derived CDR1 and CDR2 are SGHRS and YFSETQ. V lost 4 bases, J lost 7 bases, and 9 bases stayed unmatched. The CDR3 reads CASSRLTGGANSPLHF. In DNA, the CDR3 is TGCGCCAGCAGCCGACTTACAGGGGGCGCGAATTCACCCCTCCACTTT.

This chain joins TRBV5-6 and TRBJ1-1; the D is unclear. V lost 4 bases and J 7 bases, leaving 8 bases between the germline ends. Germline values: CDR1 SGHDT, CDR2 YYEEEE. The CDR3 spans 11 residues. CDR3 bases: TGTGCCAGCAGCGCGGGATTTGAAGCTTTCTTT. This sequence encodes CASSAGFEAFF.

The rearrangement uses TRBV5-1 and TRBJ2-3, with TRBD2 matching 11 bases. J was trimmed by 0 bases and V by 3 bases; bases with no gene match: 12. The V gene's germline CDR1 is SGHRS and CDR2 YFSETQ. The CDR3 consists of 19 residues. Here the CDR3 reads CASSSTIQLAGVSTDTQYF. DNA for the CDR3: TGCGCCAGCAGCTCTACAATTCAACTAGCGGGGGTGAGCACAGATACGCAGTATTTT.

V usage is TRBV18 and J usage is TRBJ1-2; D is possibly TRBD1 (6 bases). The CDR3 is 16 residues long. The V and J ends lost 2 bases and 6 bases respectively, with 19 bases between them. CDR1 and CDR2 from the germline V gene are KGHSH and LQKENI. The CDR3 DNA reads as TGTGCCAGCTCACCAATCCCCCACAGGGATCGGGATGGCTACACCTTC. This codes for CASSPIPHRDRDGYTF.

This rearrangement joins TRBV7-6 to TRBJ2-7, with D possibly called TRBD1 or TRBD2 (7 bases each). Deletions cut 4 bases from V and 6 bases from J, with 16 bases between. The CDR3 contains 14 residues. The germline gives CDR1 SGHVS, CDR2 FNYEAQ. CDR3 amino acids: CASSSQGGLREQYF. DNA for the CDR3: TGTGCCAGCAGCTCGCAGGGGGGGCTACGCGAGCAGTACTTC.

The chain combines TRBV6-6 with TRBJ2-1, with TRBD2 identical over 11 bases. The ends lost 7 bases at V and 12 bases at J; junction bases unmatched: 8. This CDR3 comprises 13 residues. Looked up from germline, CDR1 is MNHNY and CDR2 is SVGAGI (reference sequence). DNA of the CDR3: TGTGCCAGCACCAAGGGGCTAGCGGGAGGGCAGTTCTTC. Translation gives CASTKGLAGGQFF.

The CDR3 DNA reads as TGTGCCAGCAGCCATGGCGCAGGGTCCAATGAGCAGTTCTTC. It encodes CASSHGAGSNEQFF. The chain uses TRBV6-1 and TRBJ2-1; TRBD1 is a possible D gene (5 bases). The germline CDR1 and CDR2 sequences are MNHNS and SASEGT. This CDR3 has 14 residues. Between the trimmed V and J ends, which lost 6 bases and 6 bases, there was a span of 15 bases.

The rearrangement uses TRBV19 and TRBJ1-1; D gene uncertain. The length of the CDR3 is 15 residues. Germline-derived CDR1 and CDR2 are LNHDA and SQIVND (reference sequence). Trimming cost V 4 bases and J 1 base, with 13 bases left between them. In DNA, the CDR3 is TGTGCCAGTAGTACGGCCCTGTCCCCGAACACTGAAGCTTTCTTT. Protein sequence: CASSTALSPNTEAFF.

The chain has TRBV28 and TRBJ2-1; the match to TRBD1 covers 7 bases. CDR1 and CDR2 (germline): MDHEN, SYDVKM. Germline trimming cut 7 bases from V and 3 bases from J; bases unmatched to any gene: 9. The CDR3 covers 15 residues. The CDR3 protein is CASTTPGQVYNEQFF. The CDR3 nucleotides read TGTGCCAGCACTACCCCAGGACAGGTCTACAATGAGCAGTTCTTC. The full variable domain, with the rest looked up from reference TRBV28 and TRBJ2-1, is DVKVTQSSRYLVKRTGEKVFLECVQDMDHENMFWYRQDPGLGLRLIYFSYDVKMKEKGDIPEGYSVSREKKERFSLILESASTNQTSMYLCASTTPGQVYNEQFFGPGTRLTVL.

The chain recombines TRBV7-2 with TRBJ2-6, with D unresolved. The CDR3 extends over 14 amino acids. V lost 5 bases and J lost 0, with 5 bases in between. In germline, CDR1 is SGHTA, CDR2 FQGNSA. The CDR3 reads CASSINSGANVLTF. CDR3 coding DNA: TGTGCCAGCAGCATCAACTCTGGGGCCAACGTCCTGACTTTC.

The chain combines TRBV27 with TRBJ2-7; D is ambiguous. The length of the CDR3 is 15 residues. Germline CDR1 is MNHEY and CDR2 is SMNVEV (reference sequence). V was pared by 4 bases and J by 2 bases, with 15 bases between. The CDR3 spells CASSSTRVPPYEQYF. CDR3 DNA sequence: TGTGCCAGCAGTTCAACCCGGGTTCCCCCCTACGAGCAGTACTTC.

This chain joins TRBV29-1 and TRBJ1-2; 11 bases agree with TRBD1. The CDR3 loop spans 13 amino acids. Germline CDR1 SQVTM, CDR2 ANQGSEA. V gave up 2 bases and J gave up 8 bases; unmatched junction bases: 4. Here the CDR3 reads CSVEPRTGGGYTF. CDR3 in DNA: TGCAGCGTTGAACCTCGGACAGGGGGCGGCTACACCTTC.

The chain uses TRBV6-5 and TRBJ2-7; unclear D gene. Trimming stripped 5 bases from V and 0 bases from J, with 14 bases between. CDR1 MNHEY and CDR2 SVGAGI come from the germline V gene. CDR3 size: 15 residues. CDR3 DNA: TGTGCCAGCAGTCTCCGGCTCGGAAACTCCTACGAGCAGTACTTC. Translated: CASSLRLGNSYEQYF.

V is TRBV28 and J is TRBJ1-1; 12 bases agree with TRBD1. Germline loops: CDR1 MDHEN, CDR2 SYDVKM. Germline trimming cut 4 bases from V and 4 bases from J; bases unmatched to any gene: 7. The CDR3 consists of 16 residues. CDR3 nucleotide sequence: TGTGCCAGCAGTTCGCCGGGACAGGGGGCGTTCACTGAAGCTTTCTTT. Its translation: CASSSPGQGAFTEAFF.

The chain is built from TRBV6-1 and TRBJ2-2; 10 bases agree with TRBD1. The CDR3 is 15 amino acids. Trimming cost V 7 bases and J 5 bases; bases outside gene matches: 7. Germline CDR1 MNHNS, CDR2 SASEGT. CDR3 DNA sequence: TGTGCCAGCATTACTCAGGACAGGGGGACCGGGGAGCTGTTTTTT. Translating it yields CASITQDRGTGELFF.

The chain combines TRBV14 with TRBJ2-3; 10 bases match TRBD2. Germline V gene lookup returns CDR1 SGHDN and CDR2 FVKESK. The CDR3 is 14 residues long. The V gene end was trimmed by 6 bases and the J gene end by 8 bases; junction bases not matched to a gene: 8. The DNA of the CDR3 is TGTGCCAGCAGGTTAGCGGGGGGCCTGAGTACGCAGTATTTT. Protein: CASRLAGGLSTQYF.

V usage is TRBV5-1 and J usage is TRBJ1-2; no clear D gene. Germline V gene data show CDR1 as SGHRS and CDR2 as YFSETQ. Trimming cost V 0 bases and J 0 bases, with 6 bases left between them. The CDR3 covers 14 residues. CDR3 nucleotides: TGCGCCAGCAGCTTGGAAGGGACTAACTATGGCTACACCTTC. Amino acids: CASSLEGTNYGYTF.

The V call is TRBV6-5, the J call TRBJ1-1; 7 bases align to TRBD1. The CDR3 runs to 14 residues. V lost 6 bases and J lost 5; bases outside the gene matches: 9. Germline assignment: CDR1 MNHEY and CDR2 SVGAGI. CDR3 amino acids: CASSVTGVGTEAFF. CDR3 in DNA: TGTGCCAGCAGCGTTACAGGGGTGGGAACTGAAGCTTTCTTT.

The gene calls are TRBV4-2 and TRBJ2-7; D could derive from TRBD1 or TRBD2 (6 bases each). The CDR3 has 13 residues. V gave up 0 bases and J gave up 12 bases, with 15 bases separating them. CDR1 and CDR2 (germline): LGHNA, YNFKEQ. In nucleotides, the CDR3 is TGTGCCAGCAGCCAAGAGCCGGGGGCCGTGGGGTACTTC. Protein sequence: CASSQEPGAVGYF.

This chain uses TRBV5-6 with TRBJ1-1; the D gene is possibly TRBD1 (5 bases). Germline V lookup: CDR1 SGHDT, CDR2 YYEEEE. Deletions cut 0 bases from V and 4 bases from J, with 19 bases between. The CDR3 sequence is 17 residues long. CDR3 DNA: TGTGCCAGCAGCTTGGGTAAGAGACAGCGAGGTAGCACTGAAGCTTTCTTT. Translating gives CASSLGKRQRGSTEAFF. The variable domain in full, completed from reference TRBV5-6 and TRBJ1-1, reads DAGVTQSPTHLIKTRGQQVTLRCSPKSGHDTVSWYQQALGQGPQFIFQYYEEEERQRGNFPDRFSGHQFPNYSSELNVNALLLGDSALYLCASSLGKRQRGSTEAFFGQGTRLTVV.

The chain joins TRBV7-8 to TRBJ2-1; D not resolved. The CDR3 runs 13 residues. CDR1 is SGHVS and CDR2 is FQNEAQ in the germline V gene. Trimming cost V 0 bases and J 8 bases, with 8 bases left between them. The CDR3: CASSLARGHEQFF. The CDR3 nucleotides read TGTGCCAGCAGCTTAGCGAGAGGACATGAGCAGTTCTTC.